One sample yielded the 30 T cell receptor beta chains listed below, sequenced in a study of blood T cell repertoires in COVID-19 (dated by TCRdb to 2018 to 2020). Libraries came from the immunoSEQ multiplex PCR assay. TCRdb holds this immuneACCESS table with in-frame rearrangements only. Some clones are missing; in checked studies, unresolved V genes explain under half, and the rest has no known cause. The sample records about 160,000 clones, roughly 84% of which are singletons. Less than 20% of the sample goes to the ten largest clones. Sequencing was done on a sample of PBMCs or T cells enriched from blood (not recorded which). The receptor set was obtained from a man aged 60 to 75 who had recovered from COVID-19.

The chain joins TRBV10-3 to TRBJ1-2; 7 positions match TRBD1. J was trimmed by 8 bases and V by 5 bases; bases with no gene match: 8. The CDR3 extends over 13 amino acids. Germline assignment: CDR1 ENHRY and CDR2 SYGVKD. As DNA, the CDR3 is TGTGCCATCAGTTTTGACAGGGCGGAGGGCTACACCTTC. Translated, it gives CAISFDRAEGYTF.

The chain combines TRBV7-2 with TRBJ2-3; TRBD2 aligns across 13 bases. V dropped 5 bases and J dropped 8; count of bases not matched to a gene: 7. CDR1 and CDR2 (germline): SGHTA, FQGNSA. CDR3 size: 15 residues. The DNA of the CDR3 is TGTGCCAGCAGCCGTGGACTAGCGGGGGATCTTACGCAGTATTTT. The encoded protein is CASSRGLAGDLTQYF.

This sequence joins TRBV7-2 and TRBJ1-2; the D is unclear. The CDR3 is made up of 15 amino acids. Trimming pared 7 bases from V and 0 bases from J, leaving 15 bases between. Germline values: CDR1 SGHTA, CDR2 FQGNSA. The CDR3 here is CASTQTNPTNYGYTF. The CDR3 DNA reads TGTGCCAGCACCCAGACTAACCCTACTAACTATGGCTACACCTTC.

The chain joins TRBV4-1 to TRBJ1-2; D not certain. The CDR3 length is 14 residues. Trimming removed 0 bases from V and 8 bases from J, with 13 bases in between. Germline CDR1 MGHRA, CDR2 YSYEKL. The chain's CDR3 is CASSQDGQIRGYTF. CDR3 DNA: TGCGCCAGCAGCCAAGATGGGCAGATACGAGGCTACACCTTC.

The chain couples TRBV5-1 to TRBJ2-3, with D possibly matching TRBD2 (6 bases). Germline V lookup: CDR1 SGHRS, CDR2 YFSETQ. This CDR3 has 14 residues. Deletions cut 7 bases from V and 3 bases from J, with 15 bases between. The CDR3 coding sequence is TGCGCCAGCCAGACCGGGACTCGAACAGATACGCAGTATTTT. This translates into CASQTGTRTDTQYF.

V is TRBV27 and J is TRBJ1-5; 7 bases agree with TRBD1. V trimming: 5 bases; J trimming: 0 bases; junction bases outside the gene matches: 13. Looked up from germline, CDR1 is MNHEY and CDR2 is SMNVEV (reference sequence). This CDR3 has 18 amino acids. As DNA, the CDR3 is TGTGCCAGCAGTAGGACAGGACAAATTAGCGTTAGCAATCAGCCCCAGCATTTT. This encodes CASSRTGQISVSNQPQHF.

The gene calls are TRBV18 and TRBJ1-2, with 8 bases fitting TRBD1. CDR3 length equals 16 residues. The V gene end was trimmed by 2 bases and the J gene end by 8 bases; junction bases not matched to a gene: 13. The V gene's germline CDR1 is KGHSH and CDR2 LQKENI. The chain's CDR3 is CASSPGTGSFRRGYTF. The DNA for the CDR3 is TGTGCCAGCTCACCAGGGACAGGCTCATTCCGGAGGGGCTACACCTTC.

The rearrangement links TRBV2 to TRBJ1-5; maybe TRBD1 (6 bases). The CDR3 contains 15 residues. Germline loops: CDR1 SNHLY, CDR2 FYNNEI. V was cut by 10 bases and J by 1 base, with 17 bases left in between. This CDR3 is CATQPQRGSNQPQHF. The CDR3 DNA follows: TGTGCCACCCAGCCCCAGAGGGGGAGCAATCAGCCCCAGCATTTT. The full variable domain, completed using reference TRBV2 and TRBJ1-5, is EPEVTQTPSHQVTQMGQEVILRCVPISNHLYFYWYRQILGQKVEFLVSFYNNEISEKSEIFDDQFSVERPDGSNFTLKIRSTKLEDSAMYFCATQPQRGSNQPQHFGDGTRLSIL.

The genes are TRBV29-1 and TRBJ1-3; no firm D call. V lost 4 bases and J lost 2, with 6 bases in between. CDR1 and CDR2 (germline): SQVTM, ANQGSEA. There are 12 residues in the CDR3. The CDR3 bases are TGCAGCGTTGGAGGGACTGGAAACACCATATATTTT. The encoded protein is CSVGGTGNTIYF. The entire variable domain, with the rest obtained from reference TRBV29-1 and TRBJ1-3, is as follows: SAVISQKPSRDICQRGTSLTIQCQVDSQVTMMFWYRQQPGQSLTLIATANQGSEATYESGFVIDKFPISRPNLTFSTLTVSNMSPEDSSIYLCSVGGTGNTIYFGEGSWLTVV.

The chain recombines TRBV5-5 with TRBJ1-5, with 8 bases identical to TRBD1. V was clipped by 5 bases and J by 5 bases; unmatched bases: 6. CDR3 size: 14 residues. Germline V gene data show CDR1 as SGHKS and CDR2 as YYEKEE (reference sequence). The CDR3 loop reads CASRLGQGYQPQHF. In nucleotides, the CDR3 is TGTGCCAGCAGACTAGGACAGGGATATCAGCCCCAGCATTTT.

J is TRBJ1-5 and V is TRBV5-4; D is ambiguous. This CDR3 has 14 residues. Germline V gene sequence: CDR1 SGHNT, CDR2 YYREEE (reference sequence). Trimming took 4 bases from V and 2 from J, leaving 10 bases between them. CDR3 residues: CASSRGIGNQPQHF. Written as DNA, the CDR3 is TGTGCCAGCAGCCGGGGTATTGGCAATCAGCCCCAGCATTTT.

The CDR3 DNA follows: TGTGCCAGCAGTACCTCGGGCCCCAGGGTCTACGAGCAGTACTTC. This encodes CASSTSGPRVYEQYF. The chain joins TRBV2 to TRBJ2-7, with D maybe TRBD1 (5 bases). The CDR3 is 15 amino acids. From germline, CDR1 is SNHLY and CDR2 FYNNEI. With 5 bases removed from V and 3 bases from J, the gap between germline ends came to 17 bases.

This chain joins TRBV7-9 and TRBJ1-4; TRBD1 aligns across 7 bases. CDR3 size: 14 residues. The J segment lost 8 bases and the V segment lost 6 bases, leaving 9 bases of the junction unmatched. In germline, CDR1 is SEHNR, CDR2 FQNEAQ (reference sequence). CDR3 protein: CASSGGGVGEKLFF. The CDR3, as DNA: TGTGCCAGCAGTGGAGGGGGCGTTGGCGAAAAACTGTTTTTT.

V is TRBV24-1 and J is TRBJ2-6; 8 bases align to TRBD1. The CDR3 sequence is 16 residues long. V was clipped by 3 bases and J by 2 bases; unmatched bases: 2. The V gene's germline CDR1 is KGHDR and CDR2 SFDVKD. The CDR3 loop reads CATSDPRGPGANVLTF. CDR3 DNA: TGTGCCACCAGTGATCCCAGGGGGCCTGGGGCCAACGTCCTGACTTTC.

This chain uses TRBV19 with TRBJ1-1, with D perhaps TRBD1 (5 bases). The germline gives CDR1 LNHDA, CDR2 SQIVND (reference sequence). V shed 1 base and J shed 1 base, with 13 bases lying between them. This CDR3 contains 16 residues. CDR3 DNA sequence: TGTGCCAGTAGTATAGGCCCAGGGACTTCGAACACTGAAGCTTTCTTT. Protein product: CASSIGPGTSNTEAFF.

CDR3 bases: TGCGCCAGCAGCTTCGGACAGAACTCCTACGAGCAGTACTTC. Residues: CASSFGQNSYEQYF. This rearrangement joins TRBV5-1 to TRBJ2-7; perhaps TRBD1 as D (6 bases). This CDR3 is 14 amino acids long. Germline lookup yields CDR1 SGHRS and CDR2 YFSETQ. V was trimmed by 2 bases and J by 0 bases, leaving 9 bases between them.

The gene calls are TRBV28 and TRBJ1-5; 9 positions agree with TRBD1. Germline-derived CDR1 and CDR2 are MDHEN and SYDVKM. V shed 5 bases and J 4 bases; nucleotides not matched to a gene: 15. The CDR3 has 18 residues. The CDR3 DNA reads TGTGCCAGCAGTGTCTTTGGGACAGGGAGTATTAGGAATCAGCCCCAGCATTTT. It codes for CASSVFGTGSIRNQPQHF. Filled out from reference TRBV28 and TRBJ1-5, the complete variable domain reads DVKVTQSSRYLVKRTGEKVFLECVQDMDHENMFWYRQDPGLGLRLIYFSYDVKMKEKGDIPEGYSVSREKKERFSLILESASTNQTSMYLCASSVFGTGSIRNQPQHFGDGTRLSIL.

This sequence joins TRBV19 and TRBJ2-1; 8 nucleotides match TRBD1. V lost 3 bases, J lost 4 bases, and 8 bases stayed unmatched. CDR3 length: 16 amino acids. The V gene's germline CDR1 is LNHDA and CDR2 SQIVND (reference sequence). CDR3 residues: CASSIRSGGGYNEQFF. CDR3 in DNA: TGTGCCAGTAGTATCCGGTCAGGGGGCGGGTACAATGAGCAGTTCTTC.

CDR3 DNA sequence: TGTGCCAGCAGTCTAGACAGGGTGTCTGTCTCTGGAAACACCATATATTTT. Translating gives CASSLDRVSVSGNTIYF. The chain links TRBV2 to TRBJ1-3, with 7 bases matching TRBD1. The CDR3 is 17 residues long. J lost 0 bases, V lost 5 bases, and 10 bases had no gene match. Germline lookup yields CDR1 SNHLY and CDR2 FYNNEI.

The chain uses TRBV19 and TRBJ2-7; the match to TRBD1 covers 11 bases. Germline V gene data show CDR1 as LNHDA and CDR2 as SQIVND (reference sequence). The CDR3 is 15 residues long. The V segment lost 5 bases and the J segment 4 bases; nucleotides outside the gene matches: 7. The CDR3 coding sequence is TGTGCCAGTAGTGTCCGGACAGGGGGCCTGTACGAGCAGTACTTC. Translated, it gives CASSVRTGGLYEQYF.

This clone appeared once. The rearrangement links TRBV19 to TRBJ1-5; 9 nucleotides align to TRBD1. The CDR3 is 15 residues long. CDR1 is LNHDA, CDR2 SQIVND, per germline (reference sequence). The V segment lost 4 bases and the J segment 9 bases; nucleotides outside the gene matches: 10. CDR3 sequence (DNA): TGTGCCAGTAGTAGGCGGAGACAGGGGGATCTGCCCCAGCATTTT. Its translation: CASSRRRQGDLPQHF.

The J gene is TRBJ1-1, the V gene TRBV19; 9 bases map to TRBD1. CDR1 and CDR2 from the germline V gene are LNHDA and SQIVND (reference sequence). V was clipped by 3 bases and J by 4 bases; unmatched bases: 12. This CDR3 region has 17 residues. The CDR3 DNA is TGTGCCAGTAGTATCCCGCCCCCGGGACAGGGTGGCACTGAAGCTTTCTTT. Translating gives CASSIPPPGQGGTEAFF.

V gene TRBV6-1 combines with J gene TRBJ2-5; unclear D gene. Germline V gives CDR1 MNHNS, CDR2 SASEGT. The CDR3 has 14 residues. Trimming took off 2 bases at V and 2 bases at J, with 9 bases between the two ends. CDR3 nucleotide sequence: TGTGCCAGCAGTGAATCAGGCCCACAAGAGACCCAGTACTTC. It codes for CASSESGPQETQYF.

The chain links TRBV5-6 to TRBJ1-2, with TRBD1 matching over 7 bases. The germline V gene has CDR1 SGHDT and CDR2 YYEEEE. The CDR3 contains 14 residues. The V and J ends lost 2 bases and 3 bases, in that order; junction bases with no gene match: 4. CDR3 bases: TGTGCCAGCAGCTTAAGACAGGGCCACTATGGCTACACCTTC. Residues: CASSLRQGHYGYTF.

The CDR3 loop reads CSASPTYNEQFF. Written as DNA, the CDR3 is TGCAGCGCCTCGCCTACCTACAATGAGCAGTTCTTC. J is TRBJ2-1 and V is TRBV29-1; D unresolved. This CDR3 has 12 amino acids. V lost 7 bases and J lost 2, with 9 bases in between. Germline V gives CDR1 SQVTM, CDR2 ANQGSEA.

The chain employs TRBV18 and TRBJ2-7; 7 bases are shared with TRBD2. The CDR3 sequence is 16 residues long. The V gene's germline CDR1 is KGHSH and CDR2 LQKENI. The junction had 10 bases not matched to a gene; V was cut back by 2 bases and J by 3 bases. The CDR3 loop reads CASSPSLGGSLYEQYF. The CDR3 bases are TGTGCCAGCTCACCAAGTCTTGGCGGGAGCCTCTACGAGCAGTACTTC.

The chain combines TRBV6-6 with TRBJ2-2, with 7 bases that match TRBD2. J was trimmed by 6 bases and V by 5 bases; bases with no gene match: 15. This CDR3 is 17 amino acids long. Germline V gene lookup returns CDR1 MNHNY and CDR2 SVGAGI (reference sequence). CDR3 coding DNA: TGTGCCAGCAGTCCCGCTCGGGGAGCGGGAAAGGCCGGGGAGCTGTTTTTT. It specifies CASSPARGAGKAGELFF.

The rearrangement links TRBV6-5 to TRBJ2-2; TRBD1 agrees at 8 bases. This CDR3 has 15 residues. The germline V gene has CDR1 MNHEY and CDR2 SVGAGI. The trim removed 4 bases at V and 4 bases at J, leaving 5 bases unmatched. CDR3 sequence: CASSFNRGSTGELFF. In DNA, the CDR3 is TGTGCCAGCAGTTTCAACAGGGGGAGCACCGGGGAGCTGTTTTTT.

This rearrangement joins TRBV2 to TRBJ1-1, with no clear D. The CDR3 loop spans 11 amino acids. CDR1 is SNHLY, CDR2 FYNNEI, per germline. Trimming pared 7 bases from V and 1 base from J, leaving 4 bases between. The CDR3 DNA reads TGTGCCAGCACCCAGAACACTGAAGCTTTCTTT. Translated: CASTQNTEAFF.

The rearrangement joins TRBV10-3 to TRBJ2-1; 8 nucleotides agree with TRBD2. V lost 3 bases to trimming and J lost 2 bases; unmatched junction nucleotides: 9. CDR3 size: 17 residues. Germline CDR1 ENHRY, CDR2 SYGVKD. The CDR3 nucleotides are TGTGCCATCAGTGAATATTTCGGGGGGGATCCCTACAATGAGCAGTTCTTC. Its translation: CAISEYFGGDPYNEQFF.